The 28 T cell receptor beta chains below all came from one sample that was sequenced in a study of blood T cell repertoires in COVID-19. Here immunoSEQ multiplex PCR was the method, and the copy in TCRdb shows in-frame clones only, minus some. The repertoire holds 150,000 to 200,000 clones, with approximately 85% as singletons. Sequenced sample: PBMCs or T cells enriched from blood (not recorded which). These receptors came from a woman aged 18-30 years who had recovered from COVID-19.

This clone was picked up one time. The DNA of the CDR3 is TGTGCCAGCAGCCTGGAAAGGACAGGGGGATTTACTGATGGCTACACCTTC. It codes for CASSLERTGGFTDGYTF. The V gene is TRBV7-9, the J gene TRBJ1-2; TRBD1 matches at 10 bases. V gave up 5 bases and J gave up 6 bases; unmatched junction bases: 15. This CDR3 is built from 17 residues. Germline CDR1 SEHNR, CDR2 FQNEAQ (reference sequence).

The gene calls are TRBV7-2 and TRBJ2-1; 11 bases map to TRBD2. The trim removed 0 bases at V and 8 bases at J, leaving 6 bases unmatched. Germline V gene lookup returns CDR1 SGHTA and CDR2 FQGNSA. There are 16 residues in the CDR3. CDR3: CASSLASSGRADEQFF. CDR3 nucleotides: TGTGCCAGCAGCTTAGCGAGTAGCGGGAGGGCCGATGAGCAGTTCTTC.

The chain joins TRBV28 to TRBJ1-5, with D unclear. The CDR3 has 15 residues. Germline V gene lookup returns CDR1 MDHEN and CDR2 SYDVKM. The V and J ends lost 3 bases and 0 bases respectively, with 9 bases between them. In DNA, the CDR3 is TGTGCCAGCAGTTTGATGGGCCATAGCAATCAGCCCCAGCATTTT. It yields the protein CASSLMGHSNQPQHF.

The CDR3 here is CASSPLPERYEQYF. CDR3 nucleotides: TGTGCCAGCAGTCCCCTCCCGGAGCGCTACGAGCAGTACTTC. The chain combines TRBV6-5 with TRBJ2-7; D is unclear. This CDR3 spans 14 amino acids. Germline values: CDR1 MNHEY, CDR2 SVGAGI. V lost 5 bases and J lost 3, with 14 bases in between.

The gene calls are TRBV28 and TRBJ2-7, with TRBD2 identical over 7 bases. The CDR3 length is 15 residues. V was pared by 1 base and J by 2 bases, with 5 bases of the junction left unmatched. The germline CDR1 and CDR2 sequences are MDHEN and SYDVKM. In DNA form, the CDR3 reads TGTGCCAGCAGTTTATTCGCTAGCGGTACCTACGAGCAGTACTTC. It translates to CASSLFASGTYEQYF.

This clone was seen more than once but under ten times. The rearrangement links TRBV6-1 to TRBJ2-2; D is perhaps TRBD1 (5 bases). V lost 0 bases and J 0 bases, leaving 8 bases between the germline ends. The CDR3 is 16 residues long. Per germline, CDR1 MNHNS and CDR2 SASEGT. CDR3 nucleotides: TGTGCCAGCAGTGAAGCGGTCAGGGCGAACACCGGGGAGCTGTTTTTT. It translates to CASSEAVRANTGELFF.

The CDR3 DNA sequence: TGTGCCAGCAGCCGGGGACAGGGGGACAATTCACCCCTCCACTTT. Translating it yields CASSRGQGDNSPLHF. The rearrangement uses TRBV3-1 (or the pseudogene TRBV3-2) and TRBJ1-6; 11 bases match TRBD1. The CDR3 is made up of 15 amino acids. Germline CDR1 and CDR2: LGHDT and YNNKEL (reference sequence). V was clipped by 4 bases and J by 7 bases; unmatched bases: 3.

The rearrangement links TRBV5-1 to TRBJ1-2; 9 bases are a match to TRBD1. Germline trimming cut 1 base from V and 6 bases from J; bases unmatched to any gene: 4. Germline CDR1 is SGHRS and CDR2 is YFSETQ. The CDR3 is 14 amino acids. CDR3 residues: CASSLRTGEDGYTF. CDR3 coding DNA: TGCGCCAGCAGCTTGAGGACAGGGGAGGATGGCTACACCTTC. The complete variable domain, with remaining parts taken from reference TRBV5-1 and TRBJ1-2, reads KAGVTQTPRYLIKTRGQQVTLSCSPISGHRSVSWYQQTPGQGLQFLFEYFSETQRNKGNFPGRFSGRQFSNSRSEMNVSTLELGDSALYLCASSLRTGEDGYTFGSGTRLTVV.

The chain carries TRBV19 and TRBJ1-5, with 9 bases matching TRBD1. The CDR3 extends over 16 amino acids. Germline CDR1 is LNHDA and CDR2 is SQIVND (reference sequence). V shed 3 bases and J 7 bases; nucleotides not matched to a gene: 10. The CDR3 spells CASSILQGARGQPQHF. The CDR3, as DNA: TGTGCCAGTAGTATCTTACAGGGGGCGCGGGGGCAGCCCCAGCATTTT.

The V call is TRBV6-1, the J call TRBJ1-1, with D uncertain. The CDR3 length is 15 residues. V was cut by 2 bases and J by 1 base, with 11 bases left in between. CDR1 is MNHNS, CDR2 SASEGT, per germline. CDR3 bases: TGTGCCAGCAGTGAATGGTCTGCGGGGAACACTGAAGCTTTCTTT. Amino acid sequence: CASSEWSAGNTEAFF.

This clone has just a few counts. The rearrangement joins TRBV5-1 to TRBJ2-2, with 14 bases identical to TRBD2. The J segment lost 7 bases and the V segment lost 5 bases, leaving 4 bases of the junction unmatched. Germline CDR1 is SGHRS and CDR2 is YFSETQ. The CDR3 is 15 amino acids. Here the CDR3 DNA reads TGCGCCAGCAGTCAGACTAGCGGGAGGGACGGGGAGCTGTTTTTT. Residues: CASSQTSGRDGELFF.

The chain combines TRBV2 with TRBJ2-7; D might be TRBD1 (5 bases). The CDR3 is 14 amino acids. V was trimmed by 7 bases and J by 2 bases, leaving 15 bases between them. The germline V gene has CDR1 SNHLY and CDR2 FYNNEI. CDR3 region: CASTPRAGAYEQYF. The CDR3 nucleotides are TGTGCCAGCACTCCCAGGGCAGGAGCCTACGAGCAGTACTTC.

The CDR3 loop is CASSLSSGNTIYF. DNA for the CDR3: TGTGCCAGCAGCCTGAGCTCTGGAAACACCATATATTTT. This chain links TRBV2 with TRBJ1-3; D is uncertain. Germline assignment: CDR1 SNHLY and CDR2 FYNNEI. V was trimmed by 6 bases and J by 0 bases, leaving 6 bases between them. This CDR3 spans 13 amino acids.

This chain connects TRBV24-1 to TRBJ1-1, with D perhaps TRBD1 (6 bases). The length of the CDR3 is 15 residues. Germline V gives CDR1 KGHDR, CDR2 SFDVKD. Between the trimmed V and J ends, which lost 2 bases and 1 base, there was a span of 10 bases. The CDR3 nucleotides read TGTGCCACCAGTGATTCGGACAGTACGAACACTGAAGCTTTCTTT. Its translation is CATSDSDSTNTEAFF.

The gene calls are TRBV3-1 (or the pseudogene TRBV3-2) and TRBJ1-5; 8 nucleotides agree with TRBD1. Germline-derived CDR1 and CDR2 are LGHDT and YNNKEL (reference sequence). This CDR3 has 21 amino acids. V was clipped by 1 base and J by 2 bases; unmatched bases: 19. Here the CDR3 reads CASSQGTGSNPPLIGNQPQHF. The CDR3, as DNA: TGTGCCAGCAGCCAAGGGACAGGGTCAAACCCCCCCCTAATAGGCAATCAGCCCCAGCATTTT.

V gene TRBV3-1 (or the pseudogene TRBV3-2) combines with J gene TRBJ2-5; 14 bases match TRBD2. J lost 7 bases, V lost 1 base, and 11 bases had no gene match. Germline CDR1 reads LGHDT; CDR2 reads YNNKEL (reference sequence). The CDR3 has 18 residues. The CDR3 DNA is TGTGCCAGCAGCCAAGGGACTAGCGGGGGGTTTATCGTTGGGACCCAGTACTTC. Its translation is CASSQGTSGGFIVGTQYF.

The chain joins TRBV5-1 to TRBJ2-7; 11 bases map to TRBD1. The germline gives CDR1 SGHRS, CDR2 YFSETQ. V lost 2 bases and J lost 5; bases outside the gene matches: 9. The CDR3 is 16 amino acids. For the CDR3, the DNA is TGCGCCAGCAGCTTCGGCGGGACAGGGGGTAATAACGAGCAGTACTTC. It yields the protein CASSFGGTGGNNEQYF.

The chain joins TRBV9 to TRBJ2-1; 13 bases match TRBD2. The germline V gene has CDR1 SGDLS and CDR2 YYNGEE. J was trimmed by 8 bases and V by 2 bases; bases with no gene match: 4. The CDR3 is made up of 15 amino acids. This chain's CDR3 is CASSVGTSGVYEQFF. The DNA of the CDR3 is TGTGCCAGCAGCGTGGGGACTAGCGGGGTTTATGAGCAGTTCTTC.

The rearrangement joins TRBV20-1 to TRBJ2-1; D possibly corresponds to TRBD2 (6 bases). The CDR3 sequence is 17 residues long. Germline V CDR1 and CDR2: DFQATT, SNEGSKA (reference sequence). Trimming cost V 3 bases and J 0 bases, with 18 bases left between them. CDR3 loop: CSASGFPGRSSYNEQFF. CDR3 nucleotide sequence: TGCAGTGCTAGTGGATTTCCCGGGAGAAGCTCCTACAATGAGCAGTTCTTC.

In regard to this clone: Other nucleotide sequences from this sample produce the same CDR3. The chain uses TRBV19 and TRBJ2-7, with 8 nucleotides matching TRBD1. V lost 6 bases to trimming and J lost 1 base; unmatched junction nucleotides: 2. Per germline, CDR1 LNHDA and CDR2 SQIVND (reference sequence). The CDR3 has 13 amino acids. DNA for the CDR3: TGTGCCAGTAGCCGACAGGGGTCCTACGAGCAGTACTTC. It translates to CASSRQGSYEQYF.

In this sample, this clone turned up once. The chain recombines TRBV7-9 with TRBJ2-7; weak D call: TRBD2 (6 bases). Germline CDR1 reads SEHNR; CDR2 reads FQNEAQ (reference sequence). The CDR3 runs to 14 residues. Trimming pared 1 base from V and 2 bases from J, leaving 9 bases between. The CDR3, as DNA: TGTGCCAGCAGCTTAGGACTAGAACCCTACGAGCAGTACTTC. Translation: CASSLGLEPYEQYF.

The chain employs TRBV9 and TRBJ2-7, with a possible D match to TRBD1 (5 bases). This CDR3 has 13 residues. CDR1 is SGDLS, CDR2 YYNGEE, per germline. Trimming cost V 1 base and J 5 bases, with 10 bases left between them. The CDR3 is CASSVLDSHEQYF. The CDR3 DNA is TGTGCCAGCAGCGTACTTGACAGCCACGAGCAGTACTTC.

This clone has only one observation. This chain joins TRBV6-1 and TRBJ2-3; TRBD2 might be the D (6 bases). The V gene's germline CDR1 is MNHNS and CDR2 SASEGT. With 0 bases removed from V and 3 bases from J, the gap between germline ends came to 19 bases. The CDR3 consists of 18 residues. The CDR3 loop is CASSEAEGSAGRTDTQYF. CDR3 sequence (DNA): TGTGCCAGCAGTGAAGCCGAAGGCTCGGCAGGGAGGACAGATACGCAGTATTTT.

The chain uses TRBV2 and TRBJ2-1; 14 nucleotides line up with TRBD2. Germline V CDR1 and CDR2: SNHLY, FYNNEI. Germline trimming cut 6 bases from V and 5 bases from J; bases unmatched to any gene: 6. The CDR3 sequence is 16 residues long. Here the CDR3 reads CASRYGTSGSHNEQFF. The CDR3 DNA reads TGTGCCAGCAGGTACGGGACTAGCGGGAGCCACAATGAGCAGTTCTTC.

The chain is built from TRBV27 and TRBJ1-2, with 12 bases matching TRBD1. From germline, CDR1 is MNHEY and CDR2 SMNVEV (reference sequence). After removal of 7 bases from V and 7 bases from J, the junction contained 10 bases not matched to a gene. The CDR3 consists of 15 residues. The CDR3 bases are TGTGCCAGCACCCGAACCCCGGGACAGGGGGCTGGCTACACCTTC. This sequence encodes CASTRTPGQGAGYTF.

This chain joins TRBV11-2 and TRBJ1-5, with D unresolved. The germline CDR1 and CDR2 sequences are SGHAT and FQNNGV. V lost 0 bases to trimming and J lost 1 base, with 7 bases between them. CDR3 length: 15 amino acids. The CDR3 loop reads CASSLDSQSNQPQHF. The DNA for the CDR3 is TGTGCCAGCAGCTTAGATTCGCAGAGCAATCAGCCCCAGCATTTT.

The table lists this clone with a count of one. The chain links TRBV18 to TRBJ1-5; D unresolved. The V gene lost 3 bases and the J gene lost 8 bases, with 11 bases spanning the gap. The CDR3 runs to 13 residues. Looked up from germline, CDR1 is KGHSH and CDR2 is LQKENI. The CDR3 DNA follows: TGTGCCAGCTCACCTGACACCTCGAAGCCCCAGCATTTT. Protein sequence: CASSPDTSKPQHF.

This chain joins TRBV7-9 and TRBJ1-1; possible D gene TRBD1, 6 bases. CDR1 and CDR2 (germline): SEHNR, FQNEAQ (reference sequence). This CDR3 contains 9 residues. The CDR3 spells CRGQLEAFF. The CDR3 nucleotides are TGTCGGGGACAACTTGAAGCTTTCTTT.